Listed here are 7 T cell receptor beta chains from one sample, sequenced in a study of T and B cells in COVID-19 patients. TRB was amplified from around 250-460 ng of blood genomic DNA. TRB rearrangements were amplified by multiplex PCR with BIOMED2 TRB-A/B primers. TCRdb itself ran the multiplex PCR reads through MiXCR, one entry per CDR3 protein. The table records around 6,600 distinct CDR3 sequences, around 30% of them present only once. Sequencing was done on a sample of blood. The receptors shown here come from a human donor who had recovered from COVID-19.

This rearrangement joins TRBV7-6 to TRBJ1-1; no firm D call. V gave up 5 bases and J gave up 0 bases, with 19 bases separating them. This CDR3 is built from 17 residues. Germline-derived CDR1 and CDR2 are SGHVS and FNYEAQ. The CDR3 region has the DNA TGTGCCAGCAGCCAAAGAAGGTTAGGGAAAATGAACACTGAAGCTTTCTTT. Its protein product is CASSQRRLGKMNTEAFF.

In this sample, this clonotype is medium-sized. V gene TRBV29-1 combines with J gene TRBJ2-2; D perhaps matches TRBD1 (5 bases). The V gene lost 4 bases and the J gene lost 3 bases, with 9 bases spanning the gap. Germline V CDR1 and CDR2: SQVTM, ANQGSEA. The CDR3 is made up of 13 amino acids. The CDR3 nucleotides read TGCAGCGTTGGAAAGGGGTACACCGGGGAGCTGTTTTTT. It yields the protein CSVGKGYTGELFF.

In this sample, this clonotype is medium-sized (0.01 to 0.1%). A read error is possible here, since a much larger clone lies one base away. This chain joins TRBV19 and TRBJ2-5; D may be TRBD2 (5 bases). The CDR3 spans 13 residues. From germline, CDR1 is LNHDA and CDR2 SQIVND (reference sequence). Between the trimmed V and J ends, which lost 3 bases and 5 bases, there was a span of 10 bases. The CDR3 region is CASSMSGGETQYF. CDR3 DNA: TGTGCCAGTAGTATGTCAGGCGGGGAGACCCAGTACTTC.

CDR3 DNA sequence: TGTGCCAGCAGTTCCCGGACGGACCGGATCTACTTC. It yields the protein CASSSRTDRIYF. The chain couples TRBV6-1 to TRBJ2-7; D remains unclear. CDR3 length: 12 amino acids. V lost 5 bases and J lost 13, with 18 bases in between. In germline, CDR1 is MNHNS, CDR2 SASEGT.

In its sample, this clonotype is medium-sized. The chain links TRBV12-3 or TRBV12-4 to TRBJ2-3, with 9 positions matching TRBD2. This CDR3 contains 17 residues. With V trimmed by 3 bases and J by 5 bases, 12 bases remained unmatched. CDR3 sequence reads: CASSFGLGLAGRDTQYF. In DNA form, the CDR3 reads TGTGCCAGCAGTTTTGGCCTCGGCCTAGCGGGGAGAGATACGCAGTATTTT.

This clonotype was found a few times. The chain employs TRBV6-1 and TRBJ2-3; 8 bases align to TRBD1. CDR1 MNHNS and CDR2 SASEGT come from the germline V gene. J lost 1 base, V lost 6 bases, and 9 bases had no gene match. This CDR3 region has 16 residues. The CDR3 spells CASSGQGWAGTDTQYF. DNA of the CDR3: TGTGCCAGCAGCGGACAGGGCTGGGCGGGCACAGATACGCAGTATTTT.

By its share, this clonotype is medium-sized. The V and J genes are TRBV6-5 and TRBJ2-2; 7 nucleotides align to TRBD2. This CDR3 has 20 amino acids. Germline assignment: CDR1 MNHEY and CDR2 SVGAGI. J lost 7 bases, V lost 0 bases, and 20 bases had no gene match. The CDR3 spells CASSYSVPSGLLIMGGELFF. CDR3 DNA sequence: TGTGCCAGCAGTTACTCGGTGCCCTCGGGACTACTGATTATGGGCGGGGAGCTGTTTTTT.